This T cell receptor (beta chain) was captured in a study of prognosis after radiotherapy for stage I lung cancer. V gave up 2 bases and J gave up 0 bases, with 13 bases separating them. Germline values: CDR1 SGHTA, CDR2 FQGNSA. CDR3 size: 17 residues. It was by two-round multiplex PCR that TCR beta CDR3 was amplified from genomic DNA. The authors ran first-round PCR with primers specific to each TRBV and TRBJ gene. TCRdb analysed the multiplex PCR reads with MiXCR anew, one entry per CDR3 protein. The sample has about 34,000 distinct CDR3 sequences; around 34% are singletons. All patients, having had no prior chemotherapy, radiotherapy or other malignancies, were node-negative on CT and PET/CT. Researchers took 6 to 7 milliliters of peripheral blood at each of two time points.

This chain uses TRBV7-2 with TRBJ2-2, with D uncertain. Sequencing used PBMCs, obtained before or after stereotactic body radiation therapy (not recorded which). The receptor was isolated from a donor older than 45 with non-small cell lung cancer. CDR3 sequence (DNA): TGTGCCAGCAGCTTATTTATCGGCACTGCGAACACCGGGGAGCTGTTTTTT. Its translation: CASSLFIGTANTGELFF. Drawing the rest from reference TRBV7-2 and TRBJ2-2, the complete variable domain is GAGVSQSPSNKVTEKGKDVELRCDPISGHTALYWYRQSLGQGLEFLIYFQGNSAPDKSGLPSDRFSAERTGGSVSTLTIQRTQQEDSAVYLCASSLFIGTANTGELFFGEGSRLTVL.